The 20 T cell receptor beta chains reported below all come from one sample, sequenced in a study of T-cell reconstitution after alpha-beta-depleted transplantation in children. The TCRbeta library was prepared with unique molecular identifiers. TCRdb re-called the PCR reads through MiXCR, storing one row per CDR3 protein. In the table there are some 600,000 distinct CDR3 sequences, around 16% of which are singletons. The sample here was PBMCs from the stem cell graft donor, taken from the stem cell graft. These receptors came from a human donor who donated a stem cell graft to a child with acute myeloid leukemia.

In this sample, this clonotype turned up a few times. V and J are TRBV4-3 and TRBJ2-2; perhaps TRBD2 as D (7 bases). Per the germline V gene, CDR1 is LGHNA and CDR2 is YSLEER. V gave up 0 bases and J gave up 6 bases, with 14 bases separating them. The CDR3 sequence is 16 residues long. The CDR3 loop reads CASSQDRGADSGELFF. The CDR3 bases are TGCGCCAGCAGCCAAGATCGGGGGGCCGATTCCGGGGAGCTGTTTTTT.

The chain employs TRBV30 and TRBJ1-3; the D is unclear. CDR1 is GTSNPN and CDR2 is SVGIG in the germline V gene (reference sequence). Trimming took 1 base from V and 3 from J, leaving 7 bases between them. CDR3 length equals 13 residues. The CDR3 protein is CAWSAGSGNTIYF. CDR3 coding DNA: TGTGCCTGGAGTGCGGGTAGTGGAAACACCATATATTTT.

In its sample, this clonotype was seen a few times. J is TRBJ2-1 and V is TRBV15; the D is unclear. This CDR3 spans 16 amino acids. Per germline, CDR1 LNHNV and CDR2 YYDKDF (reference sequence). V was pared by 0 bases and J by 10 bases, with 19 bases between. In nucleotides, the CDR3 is TGTGCCACCAGCAGAGATCTGAACTACCCCTCCGAGGAGCAGTTCTTC. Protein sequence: CATSRDLNYPSEEQFF. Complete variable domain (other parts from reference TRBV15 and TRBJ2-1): DAMVIQNPRYQVTQFGKPVTLSCSQTLNHNVMYWYQQKSSQAPKLLFHYYDKDFNNEADTPDNFQSRRPNTSFCFLDIRSPGLGDTAMYLCATSRDLNYPSEEQFFGPGTRLTVL.

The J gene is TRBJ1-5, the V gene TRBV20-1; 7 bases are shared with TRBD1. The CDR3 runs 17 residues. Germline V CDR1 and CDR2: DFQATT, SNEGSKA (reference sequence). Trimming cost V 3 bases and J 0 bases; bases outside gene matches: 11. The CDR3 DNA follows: TGCAGTGCTAGCGTATACAGGGGCCCGTATAGCAATCAGCCCCAGCATTTT. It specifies CSASVYRGPYSNQPQHF.

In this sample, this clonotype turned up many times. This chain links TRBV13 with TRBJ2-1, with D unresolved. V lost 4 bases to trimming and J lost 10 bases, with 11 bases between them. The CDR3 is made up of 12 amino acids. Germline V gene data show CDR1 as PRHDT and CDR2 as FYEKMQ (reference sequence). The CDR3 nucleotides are TGTGCCAGCAGCTCCCTGACTCGGGAGCAGTTCTTC. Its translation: CASSSLTREQFF.

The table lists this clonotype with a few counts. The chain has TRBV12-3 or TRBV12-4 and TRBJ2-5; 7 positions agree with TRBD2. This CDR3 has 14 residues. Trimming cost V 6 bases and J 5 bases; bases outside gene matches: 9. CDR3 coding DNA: TGTGCCAGCAGCTCAGCGGGGATAGTGGAGACCCAGTACTTC. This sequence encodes CASSSAGIVETQYF.

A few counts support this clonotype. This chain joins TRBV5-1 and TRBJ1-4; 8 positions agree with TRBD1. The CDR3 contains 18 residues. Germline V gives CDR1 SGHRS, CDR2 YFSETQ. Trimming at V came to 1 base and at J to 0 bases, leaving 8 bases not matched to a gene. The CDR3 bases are TGCGCCAGCAGCTTGTCGCCCGGGACAGGCGCAACTAATGAAAAACTGTTTTTT. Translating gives CASSLSPGTGATNEKLFF.

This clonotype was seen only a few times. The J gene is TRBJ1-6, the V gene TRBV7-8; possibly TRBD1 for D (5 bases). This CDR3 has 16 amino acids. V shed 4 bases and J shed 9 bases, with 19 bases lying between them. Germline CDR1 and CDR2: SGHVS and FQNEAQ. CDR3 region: CASSSLDSIGSSPLHF. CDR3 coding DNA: TGTGCCAGCAGCTCCTTAGACAGTATCGGGTCTTCACCCCTCCACTTT.

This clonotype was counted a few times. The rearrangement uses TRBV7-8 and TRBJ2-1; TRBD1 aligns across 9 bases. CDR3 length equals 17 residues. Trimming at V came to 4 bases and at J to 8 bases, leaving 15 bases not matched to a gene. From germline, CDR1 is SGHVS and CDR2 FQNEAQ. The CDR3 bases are TGTGCCAGCAGCTCTTACTTCGGGACAGGGAGACGCGATGAGCAGTTCTTC. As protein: CASSSYFGTGRRDEQFF.

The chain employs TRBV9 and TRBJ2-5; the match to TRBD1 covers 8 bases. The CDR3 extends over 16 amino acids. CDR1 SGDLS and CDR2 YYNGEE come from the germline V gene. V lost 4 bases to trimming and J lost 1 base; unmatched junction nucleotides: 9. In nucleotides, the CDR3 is TGTGCCAGCAGCAAAAGATACAGGGGGTTCCAAGAGACCCAGTACTTC. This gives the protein CASSKRYRGFQETQYF.

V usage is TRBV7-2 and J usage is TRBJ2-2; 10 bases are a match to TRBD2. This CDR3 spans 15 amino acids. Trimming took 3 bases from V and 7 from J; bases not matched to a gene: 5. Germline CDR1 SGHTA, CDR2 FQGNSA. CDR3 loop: CASSLVAGGGGELFF. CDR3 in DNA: TGTGCCAGCAGCTTGGTAGCGGGGGGAGGCGGGGAGCTGTTTTTT.

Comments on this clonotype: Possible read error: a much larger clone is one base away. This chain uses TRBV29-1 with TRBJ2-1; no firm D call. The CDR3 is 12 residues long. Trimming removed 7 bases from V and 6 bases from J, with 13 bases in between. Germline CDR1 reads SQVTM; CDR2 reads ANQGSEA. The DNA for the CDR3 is TGCAGCGCCGGTTGGGCTAGCAATGAGCAGTTCTTC. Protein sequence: CSAGWASNEQFF.

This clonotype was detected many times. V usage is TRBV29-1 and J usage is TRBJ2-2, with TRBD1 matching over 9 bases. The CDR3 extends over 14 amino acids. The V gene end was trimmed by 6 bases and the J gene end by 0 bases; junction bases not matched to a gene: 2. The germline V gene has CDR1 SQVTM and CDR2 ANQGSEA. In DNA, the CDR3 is TGCAGCGTAAGGACAGGGGCGAACACCGGGGAGCTGTTTTTT. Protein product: CSVRTGANTGELFF.

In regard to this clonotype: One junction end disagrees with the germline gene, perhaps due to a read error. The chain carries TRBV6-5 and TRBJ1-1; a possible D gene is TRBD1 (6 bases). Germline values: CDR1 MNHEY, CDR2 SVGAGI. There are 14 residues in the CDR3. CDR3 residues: CASSSRRGDTDAFF. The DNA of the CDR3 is TGTGCCAGCAGTTCCCGTAGGGGGGACACTGACGCTTTCTTT.

In nucleotides, the CDR3 is TGCAGTGCTAGACCTCAGGGGGCGAACACCGGGGAGCTGTTTTTT. Its translation: CSARPQGANTGELFF. The chain combines TRBV20-1 with TRBJ2-2, with 7 positions matching TRBD1. Germline lookup yields CDR1 DFQATT and CDR2 SNEGSKA (reference sequence). With 2 bases clipped from V and 0 bases from J, the junction kept 3 bases outside the gene matches. CDR3 length: 15 amino acids.

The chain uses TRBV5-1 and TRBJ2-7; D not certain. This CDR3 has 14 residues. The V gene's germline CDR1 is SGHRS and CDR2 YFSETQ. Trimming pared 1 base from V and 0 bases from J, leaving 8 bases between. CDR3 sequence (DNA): TGCGCCAGCAGCTTGCTGGCCAGCTCCTACGAGCAGTACGTC. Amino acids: CASSLLASSYEQYV.

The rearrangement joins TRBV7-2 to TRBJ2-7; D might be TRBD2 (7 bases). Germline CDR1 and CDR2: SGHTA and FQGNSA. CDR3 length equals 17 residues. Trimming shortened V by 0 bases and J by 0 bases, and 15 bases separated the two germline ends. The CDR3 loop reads CASSLAWGGPSSYEQYF. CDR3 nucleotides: TGTGCCAGCAGCTTAGCGTGGGGGGGGCCTAGCTCCTACGAGCAGTACTTC.

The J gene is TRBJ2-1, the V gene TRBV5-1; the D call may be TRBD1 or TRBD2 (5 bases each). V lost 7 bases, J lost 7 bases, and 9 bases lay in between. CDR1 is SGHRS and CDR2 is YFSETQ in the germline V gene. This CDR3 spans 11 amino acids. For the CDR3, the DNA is TGCGCCAGCGGAGAGGGGAATGAGCAGTTCTTC. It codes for CASGEGNEQFF.

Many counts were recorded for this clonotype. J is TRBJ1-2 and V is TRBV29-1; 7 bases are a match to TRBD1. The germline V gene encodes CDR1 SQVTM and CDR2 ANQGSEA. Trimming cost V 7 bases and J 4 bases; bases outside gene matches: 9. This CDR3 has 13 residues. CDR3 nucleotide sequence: TGCAGCGCTCCGGGGGACAGCTTCTATGGCTACACCTTC. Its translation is CSAPGDSFYGYTF. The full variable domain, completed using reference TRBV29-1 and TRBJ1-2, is SAVISQKPSRDICQRGTSLTIQCQVDSQVTMMFWYRQQPGQSLTLIATANQGSEATYESGFVIDKFPISRPNLTFSTLTVSNMSPEDSSIYLCSAPGDSFYGYTFGSGTRLTVV.

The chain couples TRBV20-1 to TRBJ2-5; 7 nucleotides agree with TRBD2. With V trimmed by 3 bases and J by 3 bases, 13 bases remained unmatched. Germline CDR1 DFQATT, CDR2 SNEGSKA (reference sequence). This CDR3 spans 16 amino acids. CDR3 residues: CSARDPNPGTKETQYF. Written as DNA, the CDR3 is TGCAGTGCTAGGGACCCCAACCCCGGGACTAAAGAGACCCAGTACTTC.